This T cell receptor (beta chain) appears in the sequencing data of a study of cytomegalovirus exposure and HLA in healthy donors. Study context: Prior work identified 120 million or so unique TCR beta sequences in some 200 million T cells.

In regard to this clone: No antigen is known for it.

Findings and caveats of the study: The study flagged fewer than 200 TCR beta chains as cytomegalovirus-associated.

This CDR3 region has 16 residues. With 2 bases clipped from V and 6 bases from J, the junction kept 9 bases outside the gene matches. The germline V gene has CDR1 MNHNS and CDR2 SASEGT. 13 Jbeta primers and 60 Vbeta primers were used for the PCR. TCRdb keeps only in-frame clones here, not all; method: immunoSEQ multiplex PCR. The repertoire has around 150,000 clones, 79% of them found once; the top ten carry roughly 6%. Among the donors, all were healthy bone marrow donors. This TCR came from a man in his fifties or sixties in good health and CMV-seropositive. Material for sequencing was PBMCs. The rearrangement links TRBV6-1 to TRBJ2-7; 11 positions agree with TRBD2. CDR3 loop: CASSETVAGGPLEQYF. In DNA form, the CDR3 reads TGTGCCAGCAGTGAAACGGTAGCGGGAGGGCCTCTCGAGCAGTACTTC.